The next 29 T cell receptor beta chains were all read from a single sample in a study of shared clonotypes between healthy human individuals (dated by TCRdb to 2019 to 2021). Library prep was done by the immunoSEQ multiplex PCR assay. The source is immuneACCESS, and TCRdb retained only in-frame sequences with V and J called. Part of the clones is not carried over; for the studies checked, unresolved V genes explain less than half of this, and the remainder is unexplained. This sample is represented by 190,000 or so clones; approximately 95% of them were singletons. The ten top clones hold 0.067% of the sample. Sequenced input: naive CD4+ T cells sorted from blood. The label giving this sample's cell subset or site can be read as: CD45RA+ positively selected. The receptors here all came from a woman younger than 45 in good health.

This chain uses TRBV5-1 with TRBJ1-2; D uncertain. The CDR3 length is 17 residues. V was trimmed by 4 bases and J by 2 bases, leaving 21 bases between them. Germline V gene data show CDR1 as SGHRS and CDR2 as YFSETQ. CDR3 bases: TGCGCCAGCAGCCCAACGGCGAGCACAGTTACAAACTATGGCTACACCTTC. Translating it yields CASSPTASTVTNYGYTF.

The chain combines TRBV4-1 with TRBJ1-2; D remains unclear. V lost 1 base, J lost 2 bases, and 8 bases lay in between. The CDR3 spans 14 residues. Germline CDR1 and CDR2: MGHRA and YSYEKL. CDR3 in amino acids: CASSQGPSNYGYTF. CDR3 nucleotides: TGCGCCAGCAGCCAAGGGCCTTCAAACTATGGCTACACCTTC.

The rearrangement joins TRBV27 to TRBJ2-7; 9 bases are a match to TRBD2. Germline V gives CDR1 MNHEY, CDR2 SMNVEV (reference sequence). This CDR3 comprises 16 residues. The trim removed 5 bases at V and 2 bases at J, leaving 10 bases unmatched. The CDR3 bases are TGTGCCAGCAGTCAGGGGACTAGCCTACAAACCTACGAGCAGTACTTC. Protein: CASSQGTSLQTYEQYF.

This sequence joins TRBV18 and TRBJ1-4; possibly TRBD1 for D (5 bases). Germline V gene lookup returns CDR1 KGHSH and CDR2 LQKENI. Deletions cut 1 base from V and 7 bases from J, with 19 bases between. The CDR3 runs to 17 residues. In DNA, the CDR3 is TGTGCCAGCTCACCACAGAGTTCAGGGCCGGGAGGTGAAAAACTGTTTTTT. Translated, it gives CASSPQSSGPGGEKLFF.

The genes are TRBV18 and TRBJ2-6; D gene unclear. The V gene's germline CDR1 is KGHSH and CDR2 LQKENI. The CDR3 loop spans 18 amino acids. V was clipped by 3 bases and J by 2 bases, with 17 bases between them. CDR3 in amino acids: CASSPQGLYTAGANVLTF. CDR3 in DNA: TGTGCCAGCTCACCTCAAGGCCTCTATACGGCTGGGGCCAACGTCCTGACTTTC.

V is TRBV18 and J is TRBJ2-1; D remains unclear. Germline V gene data show CDR1 as KGHSH and CDR2 as LQKENI. This CDR3 spans 13 amino acids. Trimming took 4 bases from V and 5 from J, leaving 9 bases between them. CDR3 residues: CASSRGRDNEQFF. CDR3 bases: TGTGCCAGCTCACGTGGACGGGACAATGAGCAGTTCTTC.

The chain uses TRBV27 and TRBJ2-5; 11 bases align to TRBD2. The last part of the DNA fits TRBJ2-7 better; the J call may be wrong. Per the germline V gene, CDR1 is MNHEY and CDR2 is SMNVEV (reference sequence). This CDR3 has 15 amino acids. CDR3 region: CASSLVGTSGGEQYF. The CDR3 coding sequence is TGTGCCAGCAGTCTCGTCGGGACTAGCGGCGGCGAGCAGTACTTC.

This chain uses TRBV28 with TRBJ2-7; 10 bases agree with TRBD2. Germline CDR1 is MDHEN and CDR2 is SYDVKM. The CDR3 totals 16 residues. The trim removed 5 bases at V and 2 bases at J, leaving 9 bases unmatched. Written as DNA, the CDR3 is TGTGCCAGCAGTGGGTTAGCGGGAGGTAGGACCTACGAGCAGTACTTC. This gives the protein CASSGLAGGRTYEQYF.

V gene TRBV6-6 combines with J gene TRBJ1-1; a possible D gene is TRBD1 (6 bases). Germline V gene data show CDR1 as MNHNY and CDR2 as SVGAGI (reference sequence). V was cut by 6 bases and J by 0 bases, with 17 bases left in between. CDR3 size: 16 residues. The CDR3 is CASSRRTGGLNTEAFF. In DNA, the CDR3 is TGTGCCAGCAGCCGCCGAACGGGGGGCCTGAACACTGAAGCTTTCTTT.

The chain has TRBV5-4 and TRBJ2-1; D is ambiguous. The CDR3 has 15 amino acids. The V and J ends lost 0 bases and 9 bases respectively, with 16 bases between them. From germline, CDR1 is SGHNT and CDR2 YYREEE (reference sequence). CDR3 DNA sequence: TGTGCCAGCAGCTTGGAGCCGTCGGTTGGTGCTGAGCAGTTCTTC. It encodes CASSLEPSVGAEQFF.

The chain uses TRBV27 and TRBJ2-5, with a possible D match to TRBD2 (6 bases). The length of the CDR3 is 14 residues. The germline V and J ends were trimmed by 5 bases and 5 bases, with 15 bases remaining between them. Germline CDR1 and CDR2: MNHEY and SMNVEV (reference sequence). The CDR3: CASSPSWGVETQYF. CDR3 DNA sequence: TGTGCCAGCAGTCCTTCCTGGGGGGTCGAGACCCAGTACTTC.

The J gene is TRBJ2-1, the V gene TRBV4-1, with no clear D. CDR3 length equals 11 residues. Germline lookup yields CDR1 MGHRA and CDR2 YSYEKL. The V gene lost 4 bases and the J gene lost 9 bases, with 7 bases spanning the gap. CDR3 amino acids: CASSPIREQFF. For the CDR3, the DNA is TGCGCCAGCAGCCCTATTCGTGAGCAGTTCTTC.

The chain recombines TRBV7-2 with TRBJ1-2; TRBD1 aligns across 7 bases. V dropped 2 bases and J dropped 6; count of bases not matched to a gene: 3. There are 13 residues in the CDR3. Germline assignment: CDR1 SGHTA and CDR2 FQGNSA. CDR3 bases: TGTGCCAGCAGCTTAAACAGGGGTGATGGCTACACCTTC. The encoded protein is CASSLNRGDGYTF.

The J gene is TRBJ2-7, the V gene TRBV7-6; tentatively, D is TRBD2 (6 bases). The V end was cut by 6 bases, the J end by 2 bases, with 11 bases between. CDR1 SGHVS and CDR2 FNYEAQ come from the germline V gene. CDR3 size: 13 residues. CDR3 bases: TGTGCCAGCAGGTCTGCGGGGACCTACGAGCAGTACTTC. It codes for CASRSAGTYEQYF.

V usage is TRBV28 and J usage is TRBJ1-3; TRBD1 agrees at 9 bases. J was trimmed by 4 bases and V by 3 bases; bases with no gene match: 4. The CDR3 covers 15 residues. Germline V gives CDR1 MDHEN, CDR2 SYDVKM. CDR3 in DNA: TGTGCCAGCAGTTTTCCCGGGACAGGGGGAAACACCATATATTTT. Translation gives CASSFPGTGGNTIYF. The entire variable domain, with the rest obtained from reference TRBV28 and TRBJ1-3, is as follows: DVKVTQSSRYLVKRTGEKVFLECVQDMDHENMFWYRQDPGLGLRLIYFSYDVKMKEKGDIPEGYSVSREKKERFSLILESASTNQTSMYLCASSFPGTGGNTIYFGEGSWLTVV.

The chain joins TRBV28 to TRBJ1-5, with 7 bases aligning to TRBD1. In germline, CDR1 is MDHEN, CDR2 SYDVKM. V shed 6 bases and J 6 bases; nucleotides not matched to a gene: 11. This CDR3 has 15 amino acids. This chain's CDR3 is CASSSLDRASQPQHF. The CDR3 bases are TGTGCCAGCAGCTCACTTGACAGGGCCAGTCAGCCCCAGCATTTT.

This chain uses TRBV2 with TRBJ2-7; 9 bases agree with TRBD2. This CDR3 has 14 amino acids. The germline V gene encodes CDR1 SNHLY and CDR2 FYNNEI. With V trimmed by 7 bases and J by 1 base, 5 bases remained unmatched. As DNA, the CDR3 is TGTGCCAGCACTGGGCGGGAGGGATCCTACGAGCAGTACTTC. It codes for CASTGREGSYEQYF.

In its sample, this clone was seen once. V gene TRBV6-1 combines with J gene TRBJ1-3, with D possibly matching TRBD1 (6 bases). V lost 8 bases, J lost 0 bases, and 11 bases lay in between. The CDR3 contains 14 residues. Looked up from germline, CDR1 is MNHNS and CDR2 is SASEGT. Here the CDR3 reads CASGRTDSGNTIYF. CDR3 DNA sequence: TGTGCCAGCGGGCGGACAGACTCTGGAAACACCATATATTTT.

The chain employs TRBV5-6 and TRBJ2-4; D remains ambiguous. CDR1 and CDR2 (germline): SGHDT, YYEEEE. Deletions cut 0 bases from V and 0 bases from J, with 13 bases between. This CDR3 has 17 amino acids. DNA of the CDR3: TGTGCCAGCAGCTTGGGCGTGAGTGGAGCAGCCAAAAACATTCAGTACTTC. Its protein is CASSLGVSGAAKNIQYF. Full variable domain (missing parts from reference TRBV5-6 and TRBJ2-4): DAGVTQSPTHLIKTRGQQVTLRCSPKSGHDTVSWYQQALGQGPQFIFQYYEEEERQRGNFPDRFSGHQFPNYSSELNVNALLLGDSALYLCASSLGVSGAAKNIQYFGAGTRLSVL.

In DNA, the CDR3 is TGTGCCAGCAGCCAGACAGGGCTTTCGACCGGGGAGCTGTTTTTT. This translates into CASSQTGLSTGELFF. The V and J genes are TRBV11-2 and TRBJ2-2, with 7 bases aligning to TRBD1. The germline V gene encodes CDR1 SGHAT and CDR2 FQNNGV. V was clipped by 5 bases and J by 5 bases; unmatched bases: 8. The CDR3 totals 15 residues.

J is TRBJ2-7 and V is TRBV6-5; 7 nucleotides line up with TRBD1. Trimming at V came to 2 bases and at J to 0 bases, leaving 1 base not matched to a gene. The CDR3 runs to 14 residues. CDR1 MNHEY and CDR2 SVGAGI come from the germline V gene. CDR3 in amino acids: CASSYQGDSYEQYF. The CDR3 coding sequence is TGTGCCAGCAGTTACCAGGGGGACTCCTACGAGCAGTACTTC.

The CDR3 DNA follows: TGTGCCAGCTCACCGGTAGACTTGAACACTGAAGCTTTCTTT. Translating gives CASSPVDLNTEAFF. The rearrangement joins TRBV18 to TRBJ1-1, with D hard to call. The germline V gene has CDR1 KGHSH and CDR2 LQKENI. The CDR3 covers 14 residues. Trimming removed 3 bases at V and 0 bases at J, with 8 bases between.

This chain joins TRBV5-6 and TRBJ2-3; D gene unclear. The CDR3 has 14 residues. V dropped 6 bases and J dropped 2 bases, with 13 bases sitting between them. Germline V gene sequence: CDR1 SGHDT, CDR2 YYEEEE. DNA for the CDR3: TGTGCCAGCATCAAGCTGGGGATCACAGATACGCAGTATTTT. Amino acids: CASIKLGITDTQYF.

The chain has TRBV4-2 and TRBJ2-5; D gene ambiguous. Matching the DNA end better, TRBJ2-7 makes the J call doubtful. The length of the CDR3 is 13 residues. Per the germline V gene, CDR1 is LGHNA and CDR2 is YNFKEQ. The CDR3 loop reads CASSQETAYEQYF. The CDR3 DNA is TGTGCCAGCAGCCAAGAAACAGCCTACGAGCAGTACTTC.

In its sample, this clone was seen a few times. CDR3 region: CASSLEGLSGYTF. CDR3 in DNA: TGTGCCAGCAGCTTAGAGGGCCTGTCTGGCTACACCTTC. The J gene is TRBJ1-2, the V gene TRBV7-2; D not certain. This CDR3 is 13 amino acids long. Germline CDR1 reads SGHTA; CDR2 reads FQGNSA. V lost 1 base and J lost 7, with 10 bases in between.

The chain couples TRBV15 to TRBJ1-6; 9 bases agree with TRBD1. The germline gives CDR1 LNHNV, CDR2 YYDKDF (reference sequence). Germline trimming cut 0 bases from V and 10 bases from J; bases unmatched to any gene: 7. This CDR3 is 16 amino acids long. CDR3 residues: CATSREDRDRESPLHF. The CDR3 region has the DNA TGTGCCACCAGCAGAGAAGACCGGGACAGGGAGTCACCCCTCCACTTT.

This clone showed up just once. This chain connects TRBV15 to TRBJ2-7; 16 positions agree with TRBD2. The CDR3 runs 17 residues. The V gene's germline CDR1 is LNHNV and CDR2 YYDKDF (reference sequence). V shed 3 bases and J 6 bases; nucleotides not matched to a gene: 8. CDR3 amino acids: CATSRGLAGGSAGEQYF. DNA of the CDR3: TGTGCCACCAGCAGGGGACTAGCGGGAGGGTCTGCAGGCGAGCAGTACTTC.

V usage is TRBV10-2 and J usage is TRBJ2-7, with D uncertain. Germline-derived CDR1 and CDR2 are WSHSY and SAAADI. Trimming shortened V by 1 base and J by 7 bases, and 14 bases separated the two germline ends. The CDR3 covers 14 residues. The CDR3 coding sequence is TGCGCCAGCAGTGAGTTGTTCCGGCAGGCAGAGCAGTACTTC. Translated, it gives CASSELFRQAEQYF.

The chain employs TRBV6-5 and TRBJ2-7, with 10 bases lining up with TRBD1. The germline V gene encodes CDR1 MNHEY and CDR2 SVGAGI. Trimming cost V 6 bases and J 7 bases; bases outside gene matches: 12. This CDR3 has 15 amino acids. CDR3 nucleotides: TGTGCCAGCAGACCCCACGGGACAGGGGTGAGTGAGCAGTACTTC. Protein product: CASRPHGTGVSEQYF.